This T cell receptor (beta chain) comes out of a study of response to subunit inactivated influenza vaccine. TCRdb processed the RT-PCR reads anew with MiXCR; each CDR3 protein has one entry. Seen here are approximately 500,000 distinct CDR3 sequences, 12% to 15% observed once, and the top ten hold around 10%. J was trimmed by 4 bases and V by 2 bases; bases with no gene match: 6. The CDR3 contains 15 residues. CDR1 DFQATT and CDR2 SNEGSKA come from the germline V gene (reference sequence). This specimen was PBMCs from blood, taken 11 to 12 days after vaccination. The clonotype comes from a man in his fifties or sixties who received an inactivated influenza vaccine. The chain combines TRBV20-1 with TRBJ2-1, with 9 bases that match TRBD2. In nucleotides, the CDR3 is TGCAGTGCTAGACGCGCGGGAGGGGGATACAATGAGCAGTTCTTC. This encodes CSARRAGGGYNEQFF.